These 32 T cell receptor beta chains originate from one sample sequenced in a study of T cell clonality in common variable immunodeficiency. Sequencing was performed with immunoSEQ multiplex PCR; in TCRdb, only in-frame clones are kept and a portion is missing. The sample presents about 21,000 clones, none singletons. Their antigens are not known. Findings and limits, study-wide: Common variable immunodeficiency TCR beta sequences reportedly had fewer deletions and N-nucleotide insertions.

Material for sequencing was peripheral blood mononuclear cells. The origin of the receptors is a human donor with common variable immunodeficiency.

This clone was counted only a few times. The read ends 3 residues before the CDR3 terminus; that terminus is restored from the germline J gene. This chain connects TRBV20-1 to TRBJ2-7, with TRBD2 matching 7 bases. The V and J ends lost 3 bases and 2 bases, in that order; junction bases with no gene match: 13. The germline V gene encodes CDR1 DFQATT and CDR2 SNEGSKA (reference sequence). The CDR3 is 16 residues long. This CDR3 is CSASNRRGVHTYEQYF. The sequenced part of the CDR3 DNA is TGCAGTGCTAGTAACCGTCGGGGGGTTCATACCTACGAG.

This clone has a count of ten or more. The read halts 3 residues ahead of the CDR3 end, with the missing end drawn from the germline J gene. The rearrangement joins TRBV30 to TRBJ1-5; 7 nucleotides align to TRBD1. CDR3 length: 15 residues. Germline V gene sequence: CDR1 GTSNPN, CDR2 SVGIG (reference sequence). With 0 bases clipped from V and 4 bases from J, the junction kept 6 bases outside the gene matches. This CDR3 reads CAWSVMGDRNQPQHF. The part of the CDR3 DNA that was read is TGTGCCTGGAGTGTAATGGGGGACAGAAATCAGCCC.

This clone was counted at least ten times. Coverage ceases 3 residues before the CDR3 finishes, and the germline J gene fills in the end. This chain links TRBV4-1 with TRBJ2-5; perhaps TRBD2 as D (6 bases). The CDR3 is made up of 14 amino acids. The ends were cut back, 1 base at V and 3 bases at J, with 9 bases in the middle. Germline V gene sequence: CDR1 MGHRA, CDR2 YSYEKL. Incomplete CDR3 DNA: TGCGCCAGCAGCCAAGGGGGGGAGGAAGAGACC. It codes for CASSQGGEEET. The entire CDR3 is CASSQGGEEETQYF.

This clone has at least ten counts. The CDR3 end lies 3 residues beyond the end of the read and is filled in from the germline J gene. The chain links TRBV19 to TRBJ2-6; a weak D match, TRBD1 (5 bases). Per germline, CDR1 LNHDA and CDR2 SQIVND (reference sequence). V gave up 5 bases and J gave up 1 base, with 18 bases separating them. This CDR3 region has 18 residues. The part of the CDR3 DNA that was read is TGTGCCAGTAGTCCAAGGGGTATGGGATCGTCTGGGGCCAACGTC. Amino acids: CASSPRGMGSSGANV. The complete CDR3 protein is CASSPRGMGSSGANVLTF. Looking up the rest from reference TRBV19 and TRBJ2-6 gives the full variable domain: DGGITQSPKYLFRKEGQNVTLSCEQNLNHDAMYWYRQDPGQGLRLIYYSQIVNDFQKGDIAEGYSVSREKKESFPLTVTSAQKNPTAFYLCASSPRGMGSSGANVLTFGAGSRLTVL.

This clone was detected many times. The missing CDR3 end, 3 residues past where the read stops, is filled in from the germline J gene. The chain links TRBV20-1 to TRBJ2-7; TRBD2 agrees at 13 bases. The germline CDR1 and CDR2 sequences are DFQATT and SNEGSKA (reference sequence). The junction had 1 base not matched to a gene; V was cut back by 5 bases and J by 0 bases. The CDR3 runs 14 residues. The CDR3: CSAGLAGDSYEQYF. The CDR3 DNA, read in part, is TGCAGTGCTGGACTAGCGGGGGACTCCTACGAG.

Many counts were recorded for this clone. The CDR3 DNA, read in part, is TGTGCCAGCAGCTTCGTCCGGGGGGCTGAG. It encodes CASSFVRGAE. The full CDR3 sequence reads CASSFVRGAEQFF. The chain is built from TRBV5-8 and TRBJ2-1; D may be TRBD2 (7 bases). The CDR3 end lies 3 residues beyond the end of the read and is filled in from the germline J gene. The V gene lost 2 bases and the J gene lost 9 bases, with 12 bases spanning the gap. Germline-derived CDR1 and CDR2 are SGHTS and YDEGEE. CDR3 length: 13 amino acids.

Remarks on this clone: The CDR3 goes on 3 residues after the read ends, and that part is filled in from the germline J gene. This chain uses TRBV2 with TRBJ1-3, with a possible D match to TRBD1 (5 bases). The CDR3 totals 14 residues. CDR1 is SNHLY, CDR2 FYNNEI, per germline. The V end was cut by 7 bases, the J end by 0 bases, with 10 bases between. The sequenced CDR3 bases are TGTGCCAGCATTAGGGGCCACTCTGGAAACACC. Protein sequence: CASIRGHSGNT. The complete CDR3 reads CASIRGHSGNTIYF.

This clone has at least ten counts. Sequencing ends 3 residues short of the CDR3 end; the germline J gene provides the rest. V and J are TRBV30 and TRBJ1-5; 10 bases line up with TRBD1. This CDR3 has 16 amino acids. Germline V gene lookup returns CDR1 GTSNPN and CDR2 SVGIG (reference sequence). The J segment lost 2 bases and the V segment lost 2 bases, leaving 6 bases of the junction unmatched. Incomplete CDR3 DNA: TGTGCCTGGAGTTATGCCGGGACAGGGGGCAATCAGCCC. This sequence encodes CAWSYAGTGGNQP. The entire CDR3 protein is CAWSYAGTGGNQPQHF.

This clone was recorded at least ten times. The read comes to an end 3 residues before the CDR3 does, leaving the germline J gene to fill in the end. The gene calls are TRBV18 and TRBJ2-1; the D gene is possibly TRBD1 (6 bases). From germline, CDR1 is KGHSH and CDR2 LQKENI. V shed 0 bases and J shed 0 bases, with 12 bases lying between them. CDR3 length equals 17 residues. This CDR3 is CASSPPGQINSYNEQFF. CDR3 bases read: TGTGCCAGCTCACCACCGGGACAAATCAACTCCTACAATGAG.

This clone was seen ten or more times. One end of the junction does not line up with germline, which may come from a read error. The read ends 3 residues shy of where the CDR3 ends; the end is completed using the germline J gene. The V gene is TRBV4-2, the J gene TRBJ2-5, with D possibly matching TRBD2 (6 bases). In germline, CDR1 is LGHNA, CDR2 YNFKEQ. The CDR3 runs 17 residues. CDR3 DNA (partial): TGCGCCAGCAGCCAAGGGGTCGGGACTGGTCCCCAAGAGACC. The encoded protein is CASSQGVGTGPQET. The complete CDR3 protein is CASSQGVGTGPQETQYF.

The table lists this clone with many counts. Read data end 3 residues before the CDR3 end; the end is taken from the germline J gene. V and J are TRBV29-1 and TRBJ1-1, with a weak D call TRBD1 (6 bases). CDR1 and CDR2 (germline): SQVTM, ANQGSEA. The CDR3 has 12 residues. Between the trimmed V and J ends, which lost 3 bases and 5 bases, there was a span of 10 bases. Partial CDR3 DNA: TGCAGCGTTGAGACACAGGGTACTGAA. Translated, it gives CSVETQGTE. The CDR3 in its entirety is CSVETQGTEAFF.

On this clone itself: The read gets to within 3 residues of the CDR3 end, and the germline J gene fills in the rest. The V call is TRBV2, the J call TRBJ2-7, with 9 positions matching TRBD1. The CDR3 length is 13 residues. Germline V gives CDR1 SNHLY, CDR2 FYNNEI. Trimming removed 9 bases from V and 4 bases from J; junction bases left unmatched: 7. CDR3 DNA, as far as it was read: TGTGCCAGTCTCGGACAGGGGCTATACGAG. It specifies CASLGQGLYE. The entire CDR3 protein is CASLGQGLYEQYF.

This clone has ten or more counts. The missing CDR3 end, 3 residues past where the read stops, is filled in from the germline J gene. V and J are TRBV7-2 and TRBJ1-2, with D unclear. The length of the CDR3 is 13 residues. Germline CDR1 and CDR2: SGHTA and FQGNSA. This CDR3 reads CASSPTGSMGYTF. The CDR3 bases that were read are TGTGCCAGCAGCCCCACGGGGTCCATGGGC.

The table lists this clone with many counts. The CDR3 DNA, read in part, is TGTGCCAGCAGCTTAAACAGTTATCCCTACAATGAG. Its translation is CASSLNSYPYNE. The whole CDR3 sequence reads CASSLNSYPYNEQFF. The gene calls are TRBV7-8 and TRBJ2-1; no clear D gene. The observed sequence ends 3 residues before the CDR3 terminus, with the missing tail filled in from the germline J gene. Trimming removed 2 bases from V and 2 bases from J, with 10 bases in between. This CDR3 is 15 amino acids long. The germline gives CDR1 SGHVS, CDR2 FQNEAQ.

This clone appeared many times. Coverage ceases 3 residues before the CDR3 finishes, and the germline J gene fills in the end. The chain is built from TRBV20-1 and TRBJ2-1; 8 bases agree with TRBD2. The V segment lost 4 bases and the J segment 4 bases; nucleotides outside the gene matches: 12. Germline V gene lookup returns CDR1 DFQATT and CDR2 SNEGSKA (reference sequence). The CDR3 is made up of 16 amino acids. Incomplete CDR3 DNA: TGCAGTGCTACCAGAGGGCAGCGGGGGATTTACAATGAG. It translates to CSATRGQRGIYNE. The full CDR3 protein reads CSATRGQRGIYNEQFF.

This clone occurred many times. The CDR3 goes on 3 residues after the read ends, and that part is filled in from the germline J gene. This rearrangement joins TRBV7-2 to TRBJ1-2; the match to TRBD1 covers 7 bases. V trimming: 3 bases; J trimming: 6 bases; junction bases outside the gene matches: 7. Germline CDR1 SGHTA, CDR2 FQGNSA. The CDR3 loop spans 14 amino acids. The sequenced part of the CDR3 DNA is TGTGCCAGCAGCTTCGACAGGGAGACGCATGGC. Translated: CASSFDRETHG. The full CDR3 sequence reads CASSFDRETHGYTF. Based on the CDR3 plus reference TRBV7-2 and TRBJ1-2, the full variable domain is GAGVSQSPSNKVTEKGKDVELRCDPISGHTALYWYRQSLGQGLEFLIYFQGNSAPDKSGLPSDRFSAERTGGSVSTLTIQRTQQEDSAVYLCASSFDRETHGYTFGSGTRLTVV.

This clone has a count of ten or more. The CDR3 end falls 3 residues outside the read, so it is completed with the germline J gene. The chain employs TRBV7-3 and TRBJ1-2; 10 bases fit TRBD1. CDR3 length: 16 residues. Germline loops: CDR1 SGHTA, CDR2 FQGTGA. The sequenced CDR3 bases are TGTGCCAGCAGCTTAAACGGACAGGGGGAATATTCCGGC. Translating gives CASSLNGQGEYSG. The full-length CDR3 reads as CASSLNGQGEYSGYTF.

This clone was recorded at least ten times. The read comes to an end 3 residues before the CDR3 does, leaving the germline J gene to fill in the end. The chain employs TRBV6-1 and TRBJ2-1, with TRBD2 matching 13 bases. Germline lookup yields CDR1 MNHNS and CDR2 SASEGT. Unmatched junction bases numbered 13, after V lost 6 bases and J lost 5 bases. The CDR3 has 18 residues. CDR3 amino acids: CASSEKMGLAGLNNEQFF. The part of the CDR3 DNA that was read is TGTGCCAGCAGCGAAAAGATGGGACTAGCGGGGTTAAACAATGAG.

This clone was picked up many times. The read ends 3 residues before the CDR3 terminus; that terminus is restored from the germline J gene. The chain uses TRBV7-9 and TRBJ1-2; D may be TRBD1 (5 bases). The CDR3 totals 14 residues. V lost 2 bases and J lost 3, with 10 bases in between. CDR1 and CDR2 from the germline V gene are SEHNR and FQNEAQ (reference sequence). The CDR3 sequence: CASSLSGLDYGYTF. The covered CDR3 bases are TGTGCCAGCAGCTTATCAGGGTTGGACTATGGC.

This clone was detected a few times. The read is 3 residues too short to cover the CDR3 end, so that end is filled in from the germline J gene. The J gene is TRBJ2-7, the V gene TRBV11-2; D is unresolved. This CDR3 contains 12 residues. Germline V gene sequence: CDR1 SGHAT, CDR2 FQNNGV. Trimming took off 8 bases at V and 4 bases at J, with 12 bases between the two ends. CDR3 amino acids: CASHSLGYEQYF. The part of the CDR3 DNA that was read is TGTGCCAGCCATAGCTTAGGATACGAG. Using reference TRBV11-2 and TRBJ2-7 for the parts outside the CDR3, the full variable domain is EAGVAQSPRYKIIEKRQSVAFWCNPISGHATLYWYQQILGQGPKLLIQFQNNGVVDDSQLPKDRFSAERLKGVDSTLKIQPAKLEDSAVYLCASHSLGYEQYFGPGTRLTVT.

This clone was found many times. The missing CDR3 end, 3 residues past where the read stops, is filled in from the germline J gene. The chain couples TRBV18 to TRBJ1-2; 8 nucleotides match TRBD1. The CDR3 is 13 amino acids. V shed 5 bases, J shed 3 bases, and the junction held 2 bases outside the gene matches. From germline, CDR1 is KGHSH and CDR2 LQKENI. CDR3 DNA (partial): TGTGCCAGCTCATCGGGACAGGACTATGGC. Amino acids: CASSSGQDYG. The CDR3 in its entirety is CASSSGQDYGYTF. Complete variable domain (other parts from reference TRBV18 and TRBJ1-2): NAGVMQNPRHLVRRRGQEARLRCSPMKGHSHVYWYRQLPEEGLKFMVYLQKENIIDESGMPKERFSAEFPKEGPSILRIQQVVRGDSAAYFCASSSGQDYGYTFGSGTRLTVV.

This clone was observed many times. The read ends 3 residues early relative to the CDR3; the germline J gene fills the gap. The chain uses TRBV20-1 and TRBJ2-1, with 7 bases identical to TRBD2. Trimming removed 6 bases from V and 1 base from J; junction bases left unmatched: 9. CDR1 is DFQATT, CDR2 SNEGSKA, per germline (reference sequence). The CDR3 has 15 amino acids. CDR3 sequence: CSAPTLAVSYNEQFF. The CDR3 bases that were read are TGCAGTGCCCCTACCCTAGCGGTTTCCTACAATGAG.

There are many counts of this clone. The CDR3 end falls 3 residues outside the read, so it is completed with the germline J gene. V and J are TRBV10-1 and TRBJ1-5; D is perhaps TRBD1 (5 bases). CDR1 is WNHNN, CDR2 SYGVQD, per germline (reference sequence). CDR3 length: 13 residues. Trimming took off 5 bases at V and 9 bases at J, with 14 bases between the two ends. CDR3: CASSPGLAGPQHF. CDR3 bases read: TGCGCCAGCAGTCCGGGACTAGCGGGGCCC.

This clone was observed at least ten times. The observed sequence ends 3 residues before the CDR3 terminus, with the missing tail filled in from the germline J gene. This chain uses TRBV7-9 with TRBJ2-5; 7 bases match TRBD1. The CDR3 sequence is 14 residues long. The V and J ends lost 11 bases and 1 base, in that order; junction bases with no gene match: 10. Per the germline V gene, CDR1 is SEHNR and CDR2 is FQNEAQ (reference sequence). The chain's CDR3 is CAAGWAGGQETQYF. The sequenced CDR3 bases are TGTGCCGCCGGTTGGGCAGGGGGCCAAGAGACC.

This clone was seen many times. The DNA read from the CDR3 is TGTGCCAGCAGCTTGGCTAGCGGGGGGGCCTACAATGAG. Residues: CASSLASGGAYNE. The whole CDR3 is CASSLASGGAYNEQFF. The chain has TRBV5-4 and TRBJ2-1; 12 nucleotides align to TRBD2. The read ends 3 residues early relative to the CDR3; the germline J gene fills the gap. Trimming at V came to 0 bases and at J to 2 bases, leaving 0 bases not matched to a gene. In germline, CDR1 is SGHNT, CDR2 YYREEE (reference sequence). This CDR3 contains 16 residues. The whole variable domain, filled in from reference TRBV5-4 and TRBJ2-1, reads ETGVTQSPTHLIKTRGQQVTLRCSSQSGHNTVSWYQQALGQGPQFIFQYYREEENGRGNFPPRFSGLQFPNYSSELNVNALELDDSALYLCASSLASGGAYNEQFFGPGTRLTVL.

Ten or more counts support this clone. The read ends 3 residues before the CDR3 terminus; that terminus is restored from the germline J gene. The genes are TRBV7-2 and TRBJ1-3, with D possibly matching TRBD1 (5 bases). CDR1 is SGHTA, CDR2 FQGNSA, per germline. V lost 0 bases to trimming and J lost 6 bases, with 15 bases between them. CDR3 size: 16 residues. CDR3 residues: CASSLAAGHVANTIYF. Incomplete CDR3 DNA: TGTGCCAGCAGCTTAGCGGCGGGGCATGTGGCAAACACC.

This clone was picked up many times. Read sequence stops 3 residues before the CDR3 end, and the germline J gene provides the missing end. J is TRBJ2-1 and V is TRBV20-1; a weak D match, TRBD1 (5 bases). The V gene lost 0 bases and the J gene lost 0 bases, with 6 bases spanning the gap. The CDR3 is made up of 14 amino acids. Germline CDR1 and CDR2: DFQATT and SNEGSKA (reference sequence). CDR3 in amino acids: CSARDQGSYNEQFF. The part of the CDR3 DNA that was read is TGCAGTGCTAGAGATCAGGGCTCCTACAATGAG.

This clone was seen many times. The CDR3 is cut off 3 residues early in the read; its end comes from the germline J gene. The V and J genes are TRBV7-8 and TRBJ2-7; 8 positions agree with TRBD1. V trimming: 5 bases; J trimming: 3 bases; junction bases outside the gene matches: 9. This CDR3 contains 15 residues. Germline assignment: CDR1 SGHVS and CDR2 FQNEAQ. The covered CDR3 bases are TGTGCCAGCAGCACACGACAGGGGTTGGACTACGAG. Protein sequence: CASSTRQGLDYE. The entire CDR3 protein reads CASSTRQGLDYEQYF.

In its sample, this clone was seen many times. With the read ending 3 residues before the CDR3 end, the germline J gene is used to fill in that end. The V call is TRBV2, the J call TRBJ1-1; D perhaps matches TRBD1 (6 bases). Trimming left V 4 bases short and J 1 base short, with 10 bases between. Germline V CDR1 and CDR2: SNHLY, FYNNEI. The CDR3 runs 14 residues. The sequenced CDR3 bases are TGTGCCAGCAGTGGGGACACGTCGAACACTGAA. It codes for CASSGDTSNTE. The entire CDR3 reads CASSGDTSNTEAFF.

There are many counts of this clone. The CDR3 is cut off 3 residues early in the read; its end comes from the germline J gene. V and J are TRBV6-2 or TRBV6-3 and TRBJ2-3; 7 bases fit TRBD1. The CDR3 has 15 residues. V shed 6 bases and J 0 bases; nucleotides not matched to a gene: 6. CDR1 is MNHEY and CDR2 is SVGEGT in the germline V gene. CDR3 sequence reads: CASRGQLTSTDTQYF. The sequenced CDR3 bases are TGTGCCAGCAGGGGACAGCTTACTAGCACAGATACG.

The table lists this clone with many counts. The CDR3 reads CASSTQGRETQYF. The CDR3 bases that were read are TGTGCCAGCAGTACACAGGGACGGGAGACC. V usage is TRBV12-3 or TRBV12-4 and J usage is TRBJ2-5, with D maybe TRBD1 (6 bases). From the germline J gene comes the end of the CDR3, since the read stops 3 residues before it. Trimming stripped 5 bases from V and 5 bases from J, with 12 bases between. This CDR3 has 13 amino acids.

This clone was found many times. The read ends 3 residues before the CDR3 terminus; that terminus is restored from the germline J gene. The V gene is TRBV5-6, the J gene TRBJ1-3, with 10 bases fitting TRBD1. Germline CDR1 SGHDT, CDR2 YYEEEE. This CDR3 comprises 13 residues. J was trimmed by 7 bases and V by 5 bases; bases with no gene match: 3. CDR3 DNA (partial): TGTGCCAGCAGTTGGGGACAGGGGAACACC. This encodes CASSWGQGNT. The complete CDR3 sequence is CASSWGQGNTIYF.